The 10 T cell receptor beta chains listed next were all sequenced from one sample in a study of shared clonotypes between healthy human individuals. TCRdb's table, derived via immunoSEQ multiplex PCR, lists solely in-frame clones and lacks some. The sample records approximately 2.4 million clones, 95% being singletons. Material: naive CD4+ T cells sorted from blood. Subset given: CD45RA+ positively selected. These receptors all come from a man between 18 and 29 years old in good health.

This chain joins TRBV27 and TRBJ1-5; 9 bases agree with TRBD1. CDR3 size: 14 residues. Germline CDR1 is MNHEY and CDR2 is SMNVEV (reference sequence). V was pared by 2 bases and J by 7 bases, with 3 bases of the junction left unmatched. The chain's CDR3 is CASSLTGGRQPQHF. The CDR3 bases are TGTGCCAGCAGTTTAACAGGGGGCAGGCAGCCCCAGCATTTT.

This clone was seen once. V is TRBV25-1 and J is TRBJ2-3; tentative D call: TRBD2 (6 bases). V shed 2 bases and J shed 2 bases, with 8 bases lying between them. There are 14 residues in the CDR3. Germline CDR1 and CDR2: MGHDK and SYGVNS. DNA of the CDR3: TGTGCCAGCAGTGAAGGCGGGACCACAGATACGCAGTATTTT. It yields the protein CASSEGGTTDTQYF.

This sequence joins TRBV11-2 and TRBJ1-1; unclear D gene. CDR1 is SGHAT and CDR2 is FQNNGV in the germline V gene. This CDR3 has 14 residues. Trimming removed 0 bases at V and 3 bases at J, with 8 bases between. The CDR3 sequence: CASSLDREDTEAFF. The DNA for the CDR3 is TGTGCCAGCAGCTTAGATCGTGAGGACACTGAAGCTTTCTTT. Supplemented by reference TRBV11-2 and TRBJ1-1, the full variable domain reads EAGVAQSPRYKIIEKRQSVAFWCNPISGHATLYWYQQILGQGPKLLIQFQNNGVVDDSQLPKDRFSAERLKGVDSTLKIQPAKLEDSAVYLCASSLDREDTEAFFGQGTRLTVV.

The rearrangement links TRBV5-1 to TRBJ2-3; D call uncertain. The CDR3 length is 14 residues. Trimming took 2 bases from V and 2 from J, leaving 9 bases between them. Germline values: CDR1 SGHRS, CDR2 YFSETQ. The CDR3 coding sequence is TGCGCCAGCAGCTTCGGCCAGGACACAGATACGCAGTATTTT. Encoded protein: CASSFGQDTDTQYF.

This clone has only a few counts. The V and J genes are TRBV2 and TRBJ2-4; TRBD1 agrees at 7 bases. Germline V gene lookup returns CDR1 SNHLY and CDR2 FYNNEI. CDR3 length equals 12 residues. J lost 9 bases, V lost 10 bases, and 9 bases had no gene match. CDR3 protein: CATRNRDSIQYF. Here the CDR3 DNA reads TGTGCCACCAGAAACAGGGACAGCATTCAGTACTTC.

CDR3 DNA: TGTGCCAGCAGCTTCCCGGGGAGGGAATTGGGAGAGCAGTACTTC. It codes for CASSFPGRELGEQYF. The rearrangement uses TRBV11-2 and TRBJ2-7; 7 bases are shared with TRBD2. The CDR3 is 15 amino acids. The germline CDR1 and CDR2 sequences are SGHAT and FQNNGV. The V and J ends lost 3 bases and 7 bases, in that order; junction bases with no gene match: 12.

The chain recombines TRBV28 with TRBJ2-2, with a tentative D call TRBD1 (5 bases). Trimming cost V 2 bases and J 0 bases, with 10 bases left between them. Germline V gives CDR1 MDHEN, CDR2 SYDVKM. CDR3 length: 16 residues. The CDR3 is CASSLRPGPNTGELFF. Here the CDR3 DNA reads TGTGCCAGCAGTTTACGACCAGGGCCGAACACCGGGGAGCTGTTTTTT.

The chain joins TRBV7-8 to TRBJ2-4, with D tentatively TRBD1 (6 bases). The germline V gene has CDR1 SGHVS and CDR2 FQNEAQ. The CDR3 has 16 residues. V lost 5 bases and J lost 8, with 22 bases in between. This CDR3 is CASSPRSSPGADIQYF. The CDR3 bases are TGTGCCAGCAGCCCCAGATCCAGTCCAGGGGCGGACATTCAGTACTTC.

The rearrangement joins TRBV5-1 to TRBJ1-1; D might be TRBD1 (5 bases). V was cut by 1 base and J by 4 bases, with 5 bases left in between. Per germline, CDR1 SGHRS and CDR2 YFSETQ. CDR3 size: 12 residues. Written as DNA, the CDR3 is TGCGCCAGCAGCTTGAGGGGCACTGAAGCTTTCTTT. Translated, it gives CASSLRGTEAFF.

In DNA, the CDR3 is TGTGCCAGCAGCCAGGGGGCGAAGGTGACTTTAAATGAAAAACTGTTTTTT. Translated: CASSQGAKVTLNEKLFF. The chain links TRBV28 to TRBJ1-4; 8 bases map to TRBD1. Germline values: CDR1 MDHEN, CDR2 SYDVKM. The junction had 14 bases not matched to a gene; V was cut back by 6 bases and J by 5 bases. This CDR3 contains 17 residues.